The following is a T cell receptor (beta chain) sequence with its context. Its target is unknown. The data originate from a study of T-cell memory formation after mild COVID-19. With constant-segment primers, 5'RACE yielded cDNA libraries of TCR alpha and TCR beta that carried sample barcodes and UMIs. TCRdb called the 5' RACE reads again in MiXCR, with one record for every CDR3 protein. The profile shows 250,000 or so distinct CDR3 sequences, around 17% of them singletons. With 1 base removed from V and 2 bases from J, the gap between germline ends came to 17 bases. This CDR3 has 17 amino acids. Study-wide points: Researchers found some responding clones in pre-infection memory, a sign that cross-reactive memory joined. Shrinking CD4+ clones resided mostly in CM and EM, and CD8+ ones in EMRA. A balance of CD4 and CD8 characterized clones contracting day 15 to 85, whereas later expanders leaned CD4+.

J is TRBJ1-2 and V is TRBV12-3 or TRBV12-4; D ambiguous. The clonotype was recovered from a man aged 18 to 29 who had mild COVID-19 (a few samples of this study predate the infection). Cell type and time point are not known. The material sequenced was PBMCs or a T cell subset sorted from them (not recorded which). CDR3 residues: CASSLVLRPDLNYGYTF. The CDR3 DNA reads as TGTGCCAGCAGTTTAGTGTTGAGGCCTGACCTGAACTATGGCTACACCTTC.